This entry describes one TCR beta chain. Assay execution took place at the deep level. Several immunoSEQ plates received, in even portions, the genomic DNA of each subset. Ten immunoSEQ deep assay plates served to sequence unsorted PBMC DNA. This table comes from immunoSEQ multiplex PCR, and its TCRdb copy is limited to in-frame clones, with some not included. The sample has hundreds of thousands of clones, 76% seen once. These data come from a study of shared clonotypes between healthy human individuals. There are 13 residues in the CDR3. Germline loops: CDR1 MNHNS, CDR2 SASEGT. Trimming shortened V by 8 bases and J by 4 bases, and 15 bases separated the two germline ends.

The sequenced sample consisted of PBMCs. The TCR comes from a woman aged 35 to 49 in good health. Some clones in this sample may be carry-over from other donors' samples. J is TRBJ2-7 and V is TRBV6-1, with D possibly called TRBD1 or TRBD2 (5 bases each). The CDR3 protein is CASGTAPLYEQYF. The CDR3 nucleotides read TGTGCCAGCGGGACGGCCCCTTTATACGAGCAGTACTTC.